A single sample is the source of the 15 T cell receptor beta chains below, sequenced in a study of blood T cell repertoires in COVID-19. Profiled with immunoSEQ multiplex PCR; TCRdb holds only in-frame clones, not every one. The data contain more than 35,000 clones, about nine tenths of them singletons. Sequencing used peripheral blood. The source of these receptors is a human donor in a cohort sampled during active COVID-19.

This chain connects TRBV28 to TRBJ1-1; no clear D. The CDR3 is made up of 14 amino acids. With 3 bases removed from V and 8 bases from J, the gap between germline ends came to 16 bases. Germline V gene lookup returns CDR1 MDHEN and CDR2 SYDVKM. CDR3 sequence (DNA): TGTGCCAGCAGTTTTTTGGGTGCGGGATCCGAAGCTTTCTTT. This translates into CASSFLGAGSEAFF. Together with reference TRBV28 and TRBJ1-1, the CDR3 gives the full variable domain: DVKVTQSSRYLVKRTGEKVFLECVQDMDHENMFWYRQDPGLGLRLIYFSYDVKMKEKGDIPEGYSVSREKKERFSLILESASTNQTSMYLCASSFLGAGSEAFFGQGTRLTVV.

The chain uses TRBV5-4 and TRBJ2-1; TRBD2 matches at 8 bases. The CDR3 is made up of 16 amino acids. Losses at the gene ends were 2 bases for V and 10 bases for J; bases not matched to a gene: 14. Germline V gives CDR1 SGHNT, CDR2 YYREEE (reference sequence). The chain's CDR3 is CASSLGGLAPRREQFF. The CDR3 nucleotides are TGTGCCAGCAGCTTAGGTGGACTAGCCCCCCGGAGAGAGCAGTTCTTC.

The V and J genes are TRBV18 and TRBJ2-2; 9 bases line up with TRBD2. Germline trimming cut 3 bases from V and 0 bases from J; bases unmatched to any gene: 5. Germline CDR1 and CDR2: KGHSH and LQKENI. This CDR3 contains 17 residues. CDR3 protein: CASSPQLAGTNTGELFF. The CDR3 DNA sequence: TGTGCCAGCTCACCCCAACTAGCGGGCACGAACACCGGGGAGCTGTTTTTT.

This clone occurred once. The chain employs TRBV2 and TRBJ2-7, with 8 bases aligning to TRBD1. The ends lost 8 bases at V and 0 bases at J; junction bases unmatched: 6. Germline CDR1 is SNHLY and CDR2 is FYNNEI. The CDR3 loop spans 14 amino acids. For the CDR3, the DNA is TGTGCCAGCCTCCAGGACAGGGCCTCCTACGAGCAGTACTTC. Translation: CASLQDRASYEQYF.

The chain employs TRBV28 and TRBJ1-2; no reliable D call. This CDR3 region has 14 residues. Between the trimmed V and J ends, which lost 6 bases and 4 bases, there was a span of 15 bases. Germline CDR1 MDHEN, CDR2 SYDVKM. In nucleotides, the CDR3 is TGTGCCAGCAGAGGAAGCGGGGAAATCTATGGCTACACCTTC. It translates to CASRGSGEIYGYTF.

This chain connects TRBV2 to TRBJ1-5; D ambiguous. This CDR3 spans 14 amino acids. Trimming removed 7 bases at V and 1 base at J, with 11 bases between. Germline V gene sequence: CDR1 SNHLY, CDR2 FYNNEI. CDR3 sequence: CASKPWESNQPQHF. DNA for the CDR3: TGTGCCAGCAAACCGTGGGAGAGCAATCAGCCCCAGCATTTT.

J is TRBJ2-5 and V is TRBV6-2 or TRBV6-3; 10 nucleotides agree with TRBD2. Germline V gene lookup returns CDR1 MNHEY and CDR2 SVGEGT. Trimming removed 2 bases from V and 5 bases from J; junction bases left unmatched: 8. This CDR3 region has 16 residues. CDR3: CASSYETSGWRETQYF. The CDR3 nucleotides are TGTGCCAGCAGTTACGAGACTAGCGGGTGGCGGGAGACCCAGTACTTC.

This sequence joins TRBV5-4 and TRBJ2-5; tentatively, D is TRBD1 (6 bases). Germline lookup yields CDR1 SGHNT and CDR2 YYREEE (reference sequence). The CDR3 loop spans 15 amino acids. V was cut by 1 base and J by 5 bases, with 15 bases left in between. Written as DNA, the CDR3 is TGTGCCAGCAGCTTGTCAGGGGACCTTCGGGAGACCCAGTACTTC. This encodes CASSLSGDLRETQYF. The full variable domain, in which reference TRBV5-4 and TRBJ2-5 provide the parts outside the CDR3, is ETGVTQSPTHLIKTRGQQVTLRCSSQSGHNTVSWYQQALGQGPQFIFQYYREEENGRGNFPPRFSGLQFPNYSSELNVNALELDDSALYLCASSLSGDLRETQYFGPGTRLLVL.

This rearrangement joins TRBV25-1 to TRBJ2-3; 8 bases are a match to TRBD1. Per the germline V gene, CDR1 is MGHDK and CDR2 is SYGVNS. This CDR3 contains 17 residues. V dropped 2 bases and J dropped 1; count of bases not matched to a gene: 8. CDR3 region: CASSEKDRAGGTDTQYF. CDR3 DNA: TGTGCCAGCAGTGAAAAGGACAGGGCAGGGGGCACAGATACGCAGTATTTT.

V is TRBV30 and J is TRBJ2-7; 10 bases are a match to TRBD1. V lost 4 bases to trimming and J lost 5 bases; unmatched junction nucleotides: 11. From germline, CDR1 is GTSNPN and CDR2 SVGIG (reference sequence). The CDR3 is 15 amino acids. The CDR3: CAWNPRTGGRDEQYF. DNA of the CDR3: TGTGCCTGGAACCCAAGGACAGGGGGACGGGACGAGCAGTACTTC.

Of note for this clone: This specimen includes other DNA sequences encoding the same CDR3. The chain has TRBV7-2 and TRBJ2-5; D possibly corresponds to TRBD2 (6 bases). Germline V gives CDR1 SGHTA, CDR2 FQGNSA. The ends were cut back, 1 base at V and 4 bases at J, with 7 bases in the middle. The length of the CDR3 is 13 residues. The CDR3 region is CASSLGRGETQYF. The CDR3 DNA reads TGTGCCAGCAGCTTAGGGAGGGGAGAGACCCAGTACTTC.

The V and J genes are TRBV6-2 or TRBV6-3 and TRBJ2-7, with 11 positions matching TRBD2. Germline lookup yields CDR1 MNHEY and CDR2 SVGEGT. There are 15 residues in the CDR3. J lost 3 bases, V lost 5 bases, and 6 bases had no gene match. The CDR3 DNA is TGTGCCAGCAGTGGGATGACTAGCGGGAACTACGAGCAGTACTTC. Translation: CASSGMTSGNYEQYF.

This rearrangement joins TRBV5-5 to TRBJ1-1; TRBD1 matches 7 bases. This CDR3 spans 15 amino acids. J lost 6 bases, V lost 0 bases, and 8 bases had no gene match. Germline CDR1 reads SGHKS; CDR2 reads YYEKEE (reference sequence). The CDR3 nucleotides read TGTGCCAGCAGCTTGGACGGGACAGTCGGGGCTGAAGCTTTCTTT. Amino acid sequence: CASSLDGTVGAEAFF. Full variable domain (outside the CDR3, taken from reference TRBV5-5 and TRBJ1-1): DAGVTQSPTHLIKTRGQQVTLRCSPISGHKSVSWYQQVLGQGPQFIFQYYEKEERGRGNFPDRFSARQFPNYSSELNVNALLLGDSALYLCASSLDGTVGAEAFFGQGTRLTVV.

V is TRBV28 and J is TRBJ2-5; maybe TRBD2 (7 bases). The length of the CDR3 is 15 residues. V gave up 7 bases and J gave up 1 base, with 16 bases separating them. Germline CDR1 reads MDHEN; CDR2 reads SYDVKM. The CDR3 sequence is CASTSSGGPQETQYF. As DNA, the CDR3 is TGTGCCAGCACCAGTTCCGGGGGGCCCCAAGAGACCCAGTACTTC.

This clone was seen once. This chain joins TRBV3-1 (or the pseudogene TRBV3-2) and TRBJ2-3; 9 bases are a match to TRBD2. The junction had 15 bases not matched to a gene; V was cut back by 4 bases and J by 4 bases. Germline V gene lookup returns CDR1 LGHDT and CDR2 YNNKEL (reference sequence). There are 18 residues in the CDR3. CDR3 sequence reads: CASSPFGSSGTLADTQYF. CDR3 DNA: TGTGCCAGCAGCCCCTTCGGGTCTAGCGGGACTCTGGCAGATACGCAGTATTTT.